This T cell receptor (beta chain) was captured by sequencing in a study of blood T cell repertoires in COVID-19 (dated by TCRdb to about 2020). Broadly, across the study: Collaborator samples came from the United States, Italy and Spain and covered acute and convalescent phases of COVID-19. The material from the prospective study consisted of cDNA or gDNA derived from T cells, B-cell-depleted T cells, or PBMCs. Nearly every sample came with metadata listing a de-identified subject ID, COVID-19 status, age in years and sex. The repertoires were made available in a free public database intended to serve as a resource for research on the immune response to SARS-CoV-2. HLA class I and class II types, where available, came from metadata supplied by the sample provider rather than from assay-based typing. Samples came from the ongoing ImmuneRACE study (first 160 participants) plus 1,254 subjects from 6 global collaborators. Subjects who had been exposed to COVID-19, were actively infected with it, or had recovered from it provided the deeply sampled blood TCRbeta repertoires that made up the dataset.

TCRbeta CDR3 regions were amplified from genomic DNA by means of the immunoSEQ Assay, a bias-controlled multiplex PCR. Per the original workflow: The number of nucleated cells in each sample was estimated by amplification of reference gene primers within the assay. To quantify the absolute abundance of each unique TCRbeta CDR3 rearrangement, sequence reads were collapsed and filtered. Productive Simpson clonality was computed per sample as the square root of Simpson's diversity index over productive rearrangements. The clones in this table, taken by TCRdb from immuneACCESS, are in-frame only. Not every clone is retained; where verified, under half of the shortfall comes from an unresolved V gene, and the cause of the rest is unknown. That table is the source of V, J and clone size, and D and trimming were worked out from the DNA. The sample table contains 250,000 to 350,000 clones; only one count was recorded for 75% to 90% of them. Clones ranked in the top ten supply around 2.9% of the sample.

Whole blood was collected in K2EDTA tubes by collaborating institutions according to the institutions' own protocols. For TCRbeta analysis, collaborators shipped samples as frozen whole blood, isolated PBMCs, or DNA extracted from either of those sample types. Study-wide findings and limitations: The quantity of clinical and demographic metadata differed by source and by participant and was supplied without curation.

Worth noting for this clone: Its binding antigen is unknown. Base qualities are missing; no much larger clone stands one base away.

The sequence was obtained from a woman in her 30s with active or convalescent COVID-19. The sequencing sample was made of peripheral blood.

The CDR3 reads as follows: CASSVEQAFTGELFF. Read as DNA, the sequence is TGTGCCAGCAGCGTAGAACAGGCGTTTACCGGGGAGCTGTTTTTT. This chain joins TRBV9 to TRBJ2-2; a tentative D match to TRBD1 spans 5 bases. CDR1 and CDR2, per the germline V gene, are SGDLS and YYNGEE. Inclusive of the bounding cysteine and phenylalanine, the CDR3 is 15 residues long. Only CDR3 DNA is held: 45 bases, read in frame from base 1. V and J are truncated by 0 bases and 5 bases respectively, leaving an intervening sequence of 11 bases.